These 28 T cell receptor beta chains were sequenced from one sample in a study of CD8+CD57+ T cells in acquired aplastic anemia. Profiling of TCR beta VDJ combinations and CDR3 sequences used genomic DNA as template. TCRdb re-called the reads with MiXCR, one entry per CDR3 protein. The table lists approximately 190,000 distinct CDR3 sequences, 64% of them singletons. The sequenced material came from sorted CD4+, CD8+, or CD8+CD57+ T cells (not recorded which) from PBMCs. The origin of the receptors is a human donor with severe aplastic anemia or a healthy control (not recorded which).

This clonotype has just a few counts. The V gene is TRBV19, the J gene TRBJ2-7; D remains ambiguous. Germline loops: CDR1 LNHDA, CDR2 SQIVND (reference sequence). The CDR3 is 11 residues long. V was pared by 3 bases and J by 6 bases, with 6 bases between. DNA for the CDR3: TGTGCCAGTAGTATGTTGGGCGAGCAGTACTTC. It is translated as CASSMLGEQYF.

This clonotype was observed many times. The J gene is TRBJ2-7, the V gene TRBV5-1; D not certain. The CDR3 consists of 13 residues. Germline V gene lookup returns CDR1 SGHRS and CDR2 YFSETQ. V lost 0 bases to trimming and J lost 2 bases, with 6 bases between them. The CDR3 here is CASSLGRPYEQYF. DNA for the CDR3: TGCGCCAGCAGCTTGGGGCGGCCCTACGAGCAGTACTTC.

Remarks on this clonotype: One junction end disagrees with the germline gene, perhaps due to a read error. The chain carries TRBV7-2 and TRBJ2-7, with TRBD2 as a possible D gene (5 bases). The CDR3 runs to 13 residues. The germline CDR1 and CDR2 sequences are SGHTA and FQGNSA. The CDR3 spells CASGLGRPYGQYF. The DNA of the CDR3 is TGTGCCAGCGGCCTGGGGAGACCCTACGGGCAGTACTTC.

J is TRBJ1-6 and V is TRBV20-1; no clear D gene. The germline V gene encodes CDR1 DFQATT and CDR2 SNEGSKA (reference sequence). This CDR3 comprises 14 residues. V gave up 3 bases and J gave up 9 bases, with 15 bases separating them. The CDR3 protein is CSASGYRVGSPLHF. CDR3 DNA: TGCAGTGCTAGCGGCTACAGAGTAGGTTCACCCCTCCACTTT.

This chain uses TRBV10-3 with TRBJ1-1, with D tentatively TRBD1 (6 bases). V shed 10 bases and J shed 3 bases, with 15 bases lying between them. This CDR3 has 13 amino acids. CDR1 is ENHRY, CDR2 SYGVKD, per germline. CDR3 nucleotides: TGTGCCACCTGGACAGAAGAATACACTGAAGCTTTCTTT. This gives the protein CATWTEEYTEAFF.

Comments on this clonotype: With a much larger clone just one base away, this may be a read error. The gene calls are TRBV12-5 and TRBJ2-4; 8 bases agree with TRBD2. The CDR3 contains 16 residues. The germline gives CDR1 LGHNT, CDR2 FRNRAP. CDR3 sequence reads: CASSLAGRGAKNIQCF. As DNA, the CDR3 is TGTGCCAGCAGTTTAGCCGGGAGGGGAGCCAAAAACATTCAGTGCTTC.

The rearrangement uses TRBV7-9 and TRBJ2-3; D is possibly TRBD2 (5 bases). This CDR3 spans 11 amino acids. V dropped 0 bases and J dropped 12 bases, with 7 bases sitting between them. CDR1 is SEHNR, CDR2 FQNEAQ, per germline (reference sequence). In DNA form, the CDR3 reads TGTGCCAGCAGCTTAGCCGGGAATCAGTATTTT. This codes for CASSLAGNQYF.

The chain is built from TRBV2 and TRBJ1-1; D might be TRBD1 (6 bases). The V gene's germline CDR1 is SNHLY and CDR2 FYNNEI. The CDR3 extends over 15 amino acids. V lost 2 bases and J lost 2, with 12 bases in between. CDR3 in DNA: TGTGCCAGCAGTGAACAGGGGTGGCGAAACACTGAAGCTTTCTTT. Amino acids: CASSEQGWRNTEAFF.

With respect to this clonotype: This CDR3 fails to terminate in the conserved phenylalanine or tryptophan, so it likely reflects a read error. It is unclear where the CDR3 begins or ends on the DNA, so no DNA is shown, and the CDR3 is as TCRdb lists it. The rearrangement joins TRBV5-4 to TRBJ2-2; the tabulated D call, TRBD1, remains unverified against the DNA. The germline CDR1 and CDR2 sequences are SGHNT and YYREEE (reference sequence). 8 amino acids form the CDR3, both terminal residues included. The CDR3 sequence is CASRPGWG.

This clonotype was seen a few times. The gene calls are TRBV24-1 and TRBJ1-2, with 9 bases matching TRBD1. CDR3 size: 14 residues. J was trimmed by 8 bases and V by 3 bases; bases with no gene match: 6. The germline gives CDR1 KGHDR, CDR2 SFDVKD. The CDR3 sequence: CATSDVTGGRGYTF. DNA of the CDR3: TGTGCCACCAGTGATGTTACAGGGGGCCGAGGCTACACCTTC.

This rearrangement joins TRBV10-3 to TRBJ2-7; TRBD1 matches at 10 bases. The CDR3 has 14 amino acids. Unmatched junction bases numbered 4, after V lost 4 bases and J lost 4 bases. Germline CDR1 ENHRY, CDR2 SYGVKD. The CDR3 is CAISVRDRGYEQYF. CDR3 coding DNA: TGTGCCATCAGTGTAAGGGACAGGGGTTACGAGCAGTACTTC.

The chain is built from TRBV25-1 and TRBJ2-3; TRBD2 might be the D (5 bases). Germline CDR1 reads MGHDK; CDR2 reads SYGVNS. V was trimmed by 6 bases and J by 5 bases, leaving 18 bases between them. The CDR3 has 15 amino acids. The chain's CDR3 is CASSESREHEDTQYF. The CDR3 DNA is TGTGCCAGCAGCGAGTCCCGGGAACACGAAGATACGCAGTATTTT.

In its sample, this clonotype was seen a few times. The genes are TRBV20-1 and TRBJ2-7, with a tentative D call TRBD2 (5 bases). From germline, CDR1 is DFQATT and CDR2 SNEGSKA (reference sequence). The CDR3 extends over 14 amino acids. Deletions cut 2 bases from V and 2 bases from J, with 13 bases between. The CDR3 spells CSARPGIGAYEQYF. CDR3 coding DNA: TGCAGTGCTAGACCGGGGATTGGGGCCTACGAGCAGTACTTC.

This chain joins TRBV7-9 and TRBJ2-3; D unclear. CDR3 size: 13 residues. V lost 5 bases and J 6 bases, leaving 12 bases between the germline ends. Germline V lookup: CDR1 SEHNR, CDR2 FQNEAQ (reference sequence). The CDR3 loop reads CASSAQYWDTQYF. DNA for the CDR3: TGTGCCAGCAGCGCTCAGTATTGGGATACGCAGTATTTT.

This clonotype was picked up many times. This chain connects TRBV2 to TRBJ2-5; no definite D call. CDR1 and CDR2 from the germline V gene are SNHLY and FYNNEI. Trimming cost V 3 bases and J 2 bases, with 10 bases left between them. CDR3 size: 14 residues. CDR3 sequence (DNA): TGTGCCAGCAGTGACTATTGGGTTCAAGAGACCCAGTACTTC. It yields the protein CASSDYWVQETQYF.

The chain links TRBV9 to TRBJ2-3; D might be TRBD2 (6 bases). The CDR3 consists of 15 residues. V shed 3 bases and J shed 5 bases, with 16 bases lying between them. CDR1 and CDR2 (germline): SGDLS, YYNGEE. The CDR3 sequence is CASSDRGREEDTQYF. CDR3 DNA: TGTGCCAGCAGCGATCGAGGCAGGGAGGAAGATACGCAGTATTTT.

The chain is built from TRBV2 and TRBJ1-4; D might be TRBD1 (6 bases). CDR1 is SNHLY, CDR2 FYNNEI, per germline. The CDR3 is 13 amino acids. V was pared by 7 bases and J by 1 base, with 7 bases between. DNA of the CDR3: TGTGCCAGCATGGGACAAACTAATGAAAAACTGTTTTTT. Translating it yields CASMGQTNEKLFF.

The chain joins TRBV29-1 to TRBJ2-5, with D uncertain. CDR1 SQVTM and CDR2 ANQGSEA come from the germline V gene. This CDR3 spans 10 amino acids. The V gene lost 3 bases and the J gene lost 5 bases, with 4 bases spanning the gap. This chain's CDR3 is CSVEAETQYF. The CDR3 region has the DNA TGCAGCGTTGAGGCGGAGACCCAGTACTTC.

The chain couples TRBV7-9 to TRBJ2-7; D remains unclear. The V gene lost 5 bases and the J gene lost 0 bases, with 11 bases spanning the gap. Germline-derived CDR1 and CDR2 are SEHNR and FQNEAQ (reference sequence). The CDR3 spans 14 residues. CDR3 sequence reads: CASSLSRSSYEQYF. The CDR3 bases are TGTGCCAGCAGCCTTTCCAGGAGCTCCTACGAGCAGTACTTC.

There are many counts of this clonotype. The chain uses TRBV5-8 and TRBJ2-4; the D is unclear. The germline V and J ends were trimmed by 4 bases and 1 base, with 9 bases remaining between them. CDR3 length: 14 amino acids. Per germline, CDR1 SGHTS and CDR2 YDEGEE. The CDR3 DNA reads as TGTGCCAGCAGCGAGCTCGGTGCCAAAAACATTCAGTACTTC. Its translation: CASSELGAKNIQYF.

V is TRBV7-2 and J is TRBJ2-1; the match to TRBD1 covers 7 bases. The V gene end was trimmed by 5 bases and the J gene end by 0 bases; junction bases not matched to a gene: 10. The CDR3 loop spans 17 amino acids. Germline loops: CDR1 SGHTA, CDR2 FQGNSA. The CDR3 region has the DNA TGTGCCAGCAGCCCCGCTCTCTGGGACAGCTCCTACAATGAGCAGTTCTTC. This gives the protein CASSPALWDSSYNEQFF.

The chain uses TRBV7-2 and TRBJ2-7, with D possibly matching TRBD2 (6 bases). The CDR3 length is 16 residues. Trimming stripped 9 bases from V and 2 bases from J, with 23 bases between. CDR1 and CDR2 (germline): SGHTA, FQGNSA. CDR3 amino acids: CASSVLAIHGTYEQYF. The CDR3 DNA is TGTGCCAGTAGTGTTCTAGCGATCCACGGTACCTACGAGCAGTACTTC. The variable domain in full, completed from reference TRBV7-2 and TRBJ2-7, reads GAGVSQSPSNKVTEKGKDVELRCDPISGHTALYWYRQSLGQGLEFLIYFQGNSAPDKSGLPSDRFSAERTGGSVSTLTIQRTQQEDSAVYLCASSVLAIHGTYEQYFGPGTRLTVT.

As to this clonotype: One end of the junction is discordant with germline, which a read error may explain. This chain links TRBV7-2 with TRBJ1-1, with 7 bases that match TRBD1. The CDR3 extends over 13 amino acids. The germline CDR1 and CDR2 sequences are SGHTA and FQGNSA. As DNA, the CDR3 is TGTGCCGGCAGCTTAGCGTCGACAGGGGAAGCTTTCTTT. Translating it yields CAGSLASTGEAFF.

This chain joins TRBV5-1 and TRBJ2-1, with D hard to call. Germline V gene lookup returns CDR1 SGHRS and CDR2 YFSETQ. V lost 1 base and J lost 10, with 18 bases in between. This CDR3 has 15 residues. The CDR3 sequence is CASSLSEQGLGEQFF. CDR3 nucleotides: TGCGCCAGCAGCTTGAGTGAGCAAGGGTTGGGCGAGCAGTTCTTC.

The V and J genes are TRBV20-1 and TRBJ2-4; D perhaps matches TRBD1 (7 bases). The ends were cut back, 6 bases at V and 5 bases at J, with 14 bases in the middle. This CDR3 contains 13 residues. Germline V gene data show CDR1 as DFQATT and CDR2 as SNEGSKA (reference sequence). CDR3 sequence (DNA): TGCAGTGCCCCACAGGGGAGGCAAAACATTCAGTACTTC. Translation: CSAPQGRQNIQYF.

The chain carries TRBV7-3 and TRBJ2-3, with a possible D match to TRBD2 (5 bases). The CDR3 consists of 13 residues. The V gene lost 5 bases and the J gene lost 4 bases, with 10 bases spanning the gap. CDR1 is SGHTA, CDR2 FQGTGA, per germline. The CDR3 coding sequence is TGTGCCAGCAGCGAGCAGAGGGCAGATACGCAGTATTTT. Amino acids: CASSEQRADTQYF.

The rearrangement joins TRBV29-1 to TRBJ2-7; tentatively, D is TRBD2 (6 bases). Trimming pared 1 base from V and 2 bases from J, leaving 21 bases between. Germline-derived CDR1 and CDR2 are SQVTM and ANQGSEA. There are 17 residues in the CDR3. The CDR3 nucleotides read TGCAGCGTTGAAGGTGCCAGCGGGTCCTCCCCCACCTACGAGCAGTACTTC. This codes for CSVEGASGSSPTYEQYF.

This clonotype was counted once. This chain uses TRBV5-5 with TRBJ1-6, with TRBD1 identical over 8 bases. V dropped 3 bases and J dropped 7; count of bases not matched to a gene: 6. This CDR3 spans 15 amino acids. The germline V gene encodes CDR1 SGHKS and CDR2 YYEKEE (reference sequence). CDR3 sequence (DNA): TGTGCCAGCAGCTACATGGGACAGGACAATTCACCCCTCCACTTT. Its protein product is CASSYMGQDNSPLHF.